Given below is one T cell receptor beta chain in context. The antigen is unknown. This entry belongs to a study of T-cell reconstitution after alpha-beta-depleted transplantation in children. CDR1 is LGHNA, CDR2 YSLEER, per germline. The CDR3 runs to 15 residues. The ends lost 5 bases at V and 6 bases at J; junction bases unmatched: 9. Study results and caveats: T-cell counts and diversity at one year following transplant were attributed mainly to newly produced T cells. Two months or so post-transplant, alpha-beta T cells reportedly derived from several hundred expanded graft clones.

A library of TCRbeta sequences, prepared with unique molecular identifiers, was generated. TCRdb re-called the PCR reads through MiXCR, storing one row per CDR3 protein. Of about 980,000 distinct CDR3 sequences listed, about 29% were seen once; the top ten hold roughly 27%. V usage is TRBV4-3 and J usage is TRBJ2-2; TRBD1 matches at 7 bases. The sequence was collected from a boy under two years old who had a stem cell transplant for SCID, so the T cells may come from the graft donor. Sequencing used PBMCs, mostly from graft donor cells, obtained 360 days after TCRalphabeta/CD19-depleted stem cell transplant. This chain's CDR3 is CASSLTTGRAGELFF. The DNA for the CDR3 is TGCGCCAGCAGCTTAACGACAGGGCGCGCCGGGGAGCTGTTTTTT.